This T cell receptor (beta chain) was documented in a study of response to subunit inactivated influenza vaccine. This clonotype has more than one count but fewer than ten. What it binds is not known. Points from the study as a whole: Each seasonal flu vaccination may recruit only limited new T cells, authors suggested.

The germline gives CDR1 DFQATT, CDR2 SNEGSKA (reference sequence). CDR3 size: 15 residues. V shed 4 bases and J 3 bases; nucleotides not matched to a gene: 6. One entry per CDR3 protein results from TCRdb running MiXCR on the RT-PCR reads. The sample carries about 800,000 distinct CDR3 sequences, over 20% recorded once. The chain recombines TRBV20-1 with TRBJ2-5; 12 bases match TRBD2. The receptor was derived from a man aged 50 to 59 who received an inactivated influenza vaccine. The sample was PBMCs from blood, taken 4 to 6 days after vaccination. The CDR3 nucleotides read TGCAGTGCTACCCGACGGACTAGCGGGGAAGAGACCCAGTACTTC. It yields the protein CSATRRTSGEETQYF.